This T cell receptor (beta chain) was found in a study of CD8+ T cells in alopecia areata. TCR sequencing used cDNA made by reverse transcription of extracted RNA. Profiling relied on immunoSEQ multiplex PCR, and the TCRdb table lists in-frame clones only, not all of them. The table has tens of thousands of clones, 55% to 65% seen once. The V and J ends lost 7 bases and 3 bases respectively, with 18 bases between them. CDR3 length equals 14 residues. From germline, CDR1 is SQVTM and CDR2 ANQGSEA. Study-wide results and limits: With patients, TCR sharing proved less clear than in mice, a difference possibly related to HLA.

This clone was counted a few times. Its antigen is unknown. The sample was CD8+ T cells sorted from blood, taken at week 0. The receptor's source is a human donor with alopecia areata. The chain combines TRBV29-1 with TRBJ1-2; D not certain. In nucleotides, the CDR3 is TGCAGCGCCCCAGGTCCCTTCGGAGACTATGGCTACACCTTC. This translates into CSAPGPFGDYGYTF.